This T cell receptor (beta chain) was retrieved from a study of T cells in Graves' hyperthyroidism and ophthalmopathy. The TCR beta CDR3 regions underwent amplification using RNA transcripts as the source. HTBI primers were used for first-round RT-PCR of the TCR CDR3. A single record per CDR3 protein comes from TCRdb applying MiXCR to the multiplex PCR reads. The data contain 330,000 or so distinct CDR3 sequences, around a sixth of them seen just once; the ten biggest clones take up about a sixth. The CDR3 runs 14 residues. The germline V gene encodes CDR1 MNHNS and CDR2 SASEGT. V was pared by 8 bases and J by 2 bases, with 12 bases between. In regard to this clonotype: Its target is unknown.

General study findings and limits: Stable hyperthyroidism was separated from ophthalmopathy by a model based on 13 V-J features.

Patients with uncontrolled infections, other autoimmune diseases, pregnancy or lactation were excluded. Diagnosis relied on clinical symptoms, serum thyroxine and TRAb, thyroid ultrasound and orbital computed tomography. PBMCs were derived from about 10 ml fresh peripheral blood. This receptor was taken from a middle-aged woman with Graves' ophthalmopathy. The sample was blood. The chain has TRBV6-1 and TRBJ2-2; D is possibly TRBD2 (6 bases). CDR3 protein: CASHRTINTGELFF. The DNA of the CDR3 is TGTGCCAGCCATCGGACTATAAACACCGGGGAGCTGTTTTTT.